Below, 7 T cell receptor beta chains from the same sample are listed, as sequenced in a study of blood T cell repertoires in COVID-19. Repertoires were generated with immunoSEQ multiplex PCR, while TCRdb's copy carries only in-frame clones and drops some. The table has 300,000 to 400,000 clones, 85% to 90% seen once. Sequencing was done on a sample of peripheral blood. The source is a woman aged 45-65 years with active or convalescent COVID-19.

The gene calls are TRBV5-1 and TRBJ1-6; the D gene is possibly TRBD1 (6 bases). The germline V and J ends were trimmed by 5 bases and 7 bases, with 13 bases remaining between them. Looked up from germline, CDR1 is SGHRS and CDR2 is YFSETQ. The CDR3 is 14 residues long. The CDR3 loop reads CASRIQGGNSPLHF. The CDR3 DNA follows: TGCGCCAGCAGGATACAGGGTGGGAATTCACCCCTCCACTTT.

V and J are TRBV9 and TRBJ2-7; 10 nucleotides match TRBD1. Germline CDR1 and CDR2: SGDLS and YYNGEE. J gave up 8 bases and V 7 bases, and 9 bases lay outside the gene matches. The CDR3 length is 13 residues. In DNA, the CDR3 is TGTGCCAGCGCTGCAGGGGACAGGGGCCAGCAGTACTTC. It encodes CASAAGDRGQQYF.

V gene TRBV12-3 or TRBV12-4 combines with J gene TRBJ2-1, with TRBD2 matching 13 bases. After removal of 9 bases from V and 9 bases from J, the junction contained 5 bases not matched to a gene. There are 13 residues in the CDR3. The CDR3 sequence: CASTSGGAIEQFF. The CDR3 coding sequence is TGTGCCAGTACTAGCGGGGGGGCCATTGAGCAGTTCTTC.

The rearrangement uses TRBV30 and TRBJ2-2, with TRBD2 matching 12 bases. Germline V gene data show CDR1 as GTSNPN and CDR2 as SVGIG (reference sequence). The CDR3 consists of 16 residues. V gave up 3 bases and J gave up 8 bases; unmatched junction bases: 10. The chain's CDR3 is CAWSARLAGDKGELFF. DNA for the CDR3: TGTGCCTGGAGCGCCCGACTAGCGGGGGACAAAGGGGAGCTGTTTTTT. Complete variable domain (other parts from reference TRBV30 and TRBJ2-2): SQTIHQWPATLVQPVGSPLSLECTVEGTSNPNLYWYRQAAGRGLQLLFYSVGIGQISSEVPQNLSASRPQDRQFILSSKKLLLSDSGFYLCAWSARLAGDKGELFFGEGSRLTVL.

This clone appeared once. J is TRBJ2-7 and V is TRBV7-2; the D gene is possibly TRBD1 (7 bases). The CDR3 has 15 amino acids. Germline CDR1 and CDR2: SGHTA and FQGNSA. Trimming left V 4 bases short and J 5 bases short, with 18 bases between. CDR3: CASSYEAGGGHEQYF. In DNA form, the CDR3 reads TGTGCCAGCAGCTACGAGGCCGGAGGGGGCCACGAGCAGTACTTC.

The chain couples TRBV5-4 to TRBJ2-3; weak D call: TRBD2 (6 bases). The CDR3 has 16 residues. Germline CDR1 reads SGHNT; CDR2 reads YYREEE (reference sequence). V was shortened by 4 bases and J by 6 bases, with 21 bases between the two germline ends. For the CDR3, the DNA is TGTGCCAGCAGCCGTATGACTAGTGGTATCGCCGATACGCAGTATTTT. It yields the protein CASSRMTSGIADTQYF.

CDR3 sequence reads: CASSLRNSPLHF. The DNA for the CDR3 is TGTGCCAGCAGCTTGCGGAATTCACCCCTCCACTTT. J is TRBJ1-6 and V is TRBV7-2; D is uncertain. In germline, CDR1 is SGHTA, CDR2 FQGNSA. This CDR3 has 12 amino acids. V lost 3 bases, J lost 7 bases, and 4 bases lay in between.